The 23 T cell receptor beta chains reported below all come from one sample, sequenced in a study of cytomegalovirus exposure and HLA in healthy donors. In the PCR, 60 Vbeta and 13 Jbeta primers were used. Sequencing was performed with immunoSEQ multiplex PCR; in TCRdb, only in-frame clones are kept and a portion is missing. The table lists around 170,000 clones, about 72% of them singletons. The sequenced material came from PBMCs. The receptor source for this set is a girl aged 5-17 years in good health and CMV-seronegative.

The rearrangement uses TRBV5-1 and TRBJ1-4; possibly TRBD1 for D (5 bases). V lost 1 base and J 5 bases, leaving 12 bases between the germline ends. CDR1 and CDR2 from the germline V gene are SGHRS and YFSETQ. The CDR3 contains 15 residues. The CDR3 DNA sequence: TGCGCCAGCAGCTTGAGTCAGGGTGTAAATGAAAAACTGTTTTTT. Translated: CASSLSQGVNEKLFF.

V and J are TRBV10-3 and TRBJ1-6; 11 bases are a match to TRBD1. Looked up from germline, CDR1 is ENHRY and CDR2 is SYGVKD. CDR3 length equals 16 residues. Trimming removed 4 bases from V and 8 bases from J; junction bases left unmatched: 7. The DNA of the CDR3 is TGTGCCATCAGTGCGACCGGACAGGGGGCTGATTCACCCCTCCACTTT. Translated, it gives CAISATGQGADSPLHF.

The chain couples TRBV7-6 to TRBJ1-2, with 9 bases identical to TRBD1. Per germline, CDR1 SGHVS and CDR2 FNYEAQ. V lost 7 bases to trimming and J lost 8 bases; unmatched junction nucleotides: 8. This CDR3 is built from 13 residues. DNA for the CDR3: TGTGCCAGCACCCTGGGACAGGGAACGGGCTACACCTTC. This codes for CASTLGQGTGYTF.

The CDR3 nucleotides read TGTGCCAGCAGATTAGACAGGGGGGGGAGAAACACTGAAGCTTTCTTT. This gives the protein CASRLDRGGRNTEAFF. This chain joins TRBV28 and TRBJ1-1; 9 bases agree with TRBD1. The germline gives CDR1 MDHEN, CDR2 SYDVKM. The CDR3 extends over 16 amino acids. V was clipped by 6 bases and J by 2 bases; unmatched bases: 10.

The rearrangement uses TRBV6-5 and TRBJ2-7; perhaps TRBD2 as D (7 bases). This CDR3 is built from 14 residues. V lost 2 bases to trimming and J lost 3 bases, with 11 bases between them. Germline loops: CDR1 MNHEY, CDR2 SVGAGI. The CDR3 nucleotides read TGTGCCAGCAGTTACGAGGGGGGGGGCTACGAGCAGTACTTC. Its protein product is CASSYEGGGYEQYF.

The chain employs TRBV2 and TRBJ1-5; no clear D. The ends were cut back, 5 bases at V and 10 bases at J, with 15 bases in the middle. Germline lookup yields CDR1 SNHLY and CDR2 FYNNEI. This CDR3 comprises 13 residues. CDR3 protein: CASSPNSRDPQHF. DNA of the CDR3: TGTGCCAGCAGTCCCAACTCTCGGGATCCCCAGCATTTT.

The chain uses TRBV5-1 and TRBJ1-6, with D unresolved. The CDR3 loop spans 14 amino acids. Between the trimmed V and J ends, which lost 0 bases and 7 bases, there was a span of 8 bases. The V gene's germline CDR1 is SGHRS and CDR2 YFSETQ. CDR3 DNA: TGCGCCAGCAGCTTGGTATCTGAGAATTCACCCCTCCACTTT. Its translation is CASSLVSENSPLHF.

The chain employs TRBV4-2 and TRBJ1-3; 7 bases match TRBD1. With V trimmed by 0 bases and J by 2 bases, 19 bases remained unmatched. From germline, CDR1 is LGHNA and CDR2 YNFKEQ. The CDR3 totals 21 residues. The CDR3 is CASSQDPRTGRLPAPGNTIYF. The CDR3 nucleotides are TGTGCCAGCAGCCAAGATCCACGGACAGGCCGCCTTCCTGCCCCTGGAAACACCATATATTTT.

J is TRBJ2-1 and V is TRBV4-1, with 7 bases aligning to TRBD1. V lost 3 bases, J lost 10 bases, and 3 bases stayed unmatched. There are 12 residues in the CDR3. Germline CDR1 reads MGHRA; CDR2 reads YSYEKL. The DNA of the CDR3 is TGCGCCAGCAGCCAGACAGGGAACGAGCAGTTCTTC. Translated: CASSQTGNEQFF.

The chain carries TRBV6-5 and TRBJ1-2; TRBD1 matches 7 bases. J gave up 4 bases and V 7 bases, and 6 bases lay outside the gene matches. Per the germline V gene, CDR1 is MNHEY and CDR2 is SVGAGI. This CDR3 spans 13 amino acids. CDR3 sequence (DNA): TGTGCCAGCACTCCGACAGGGATCTATGGCTACACCTTC. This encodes CASTPTGIYGYTF.

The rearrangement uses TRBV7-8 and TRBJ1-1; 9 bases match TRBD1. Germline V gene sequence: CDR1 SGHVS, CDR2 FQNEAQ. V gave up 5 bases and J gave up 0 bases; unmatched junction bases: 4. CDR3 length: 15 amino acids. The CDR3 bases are TGTGCCAGCAGCCCCGGGACAGGGCTGAACACTGAAGCTTTCTTT. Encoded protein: CASSPGTGLNTEAFF.

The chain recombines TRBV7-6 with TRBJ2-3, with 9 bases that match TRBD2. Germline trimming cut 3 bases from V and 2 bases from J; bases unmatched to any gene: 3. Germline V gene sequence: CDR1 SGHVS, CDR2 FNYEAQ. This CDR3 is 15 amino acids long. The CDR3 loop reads CASSFQRGATDTQYF. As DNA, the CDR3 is TGTGCCAGCAGCTTTCAGCGGGGGGCCACAGATACGCAGTATTTT.

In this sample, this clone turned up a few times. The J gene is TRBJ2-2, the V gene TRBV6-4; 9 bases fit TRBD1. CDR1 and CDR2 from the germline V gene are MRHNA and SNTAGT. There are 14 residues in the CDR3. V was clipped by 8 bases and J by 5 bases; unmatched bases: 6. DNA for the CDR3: TGTGCCAGCGAGCCGGGACAGGGAACCGGGGAGCTGTTTTTT. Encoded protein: CASEPGQGTGELFF.

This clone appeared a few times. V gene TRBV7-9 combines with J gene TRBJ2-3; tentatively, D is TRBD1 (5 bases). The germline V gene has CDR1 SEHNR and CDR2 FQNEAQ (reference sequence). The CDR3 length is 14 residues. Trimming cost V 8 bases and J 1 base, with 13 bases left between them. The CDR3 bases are TGTGCCAGCCAGGGCCCCGAACGCACAGATACGCAGTATTTT. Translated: CASQGPERTDTQYF.

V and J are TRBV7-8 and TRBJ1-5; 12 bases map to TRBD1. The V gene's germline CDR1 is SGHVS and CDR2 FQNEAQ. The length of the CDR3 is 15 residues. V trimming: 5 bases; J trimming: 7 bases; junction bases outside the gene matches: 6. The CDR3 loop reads CASSRGQGANQPQHF. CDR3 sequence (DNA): TGTGCCAGCAGCAGGGGACAGGGGGCTAACCAGCCCCAGCATTTT.

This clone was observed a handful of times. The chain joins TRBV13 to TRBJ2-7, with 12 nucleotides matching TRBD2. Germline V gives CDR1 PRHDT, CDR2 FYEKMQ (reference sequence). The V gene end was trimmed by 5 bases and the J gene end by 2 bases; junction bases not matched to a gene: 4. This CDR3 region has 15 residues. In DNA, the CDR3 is TGTGCCAGCAGCGTCACTAGCGGGGGGACCTACGAGCAGTACTTC. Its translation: CASSVTSGGTYEQYF.

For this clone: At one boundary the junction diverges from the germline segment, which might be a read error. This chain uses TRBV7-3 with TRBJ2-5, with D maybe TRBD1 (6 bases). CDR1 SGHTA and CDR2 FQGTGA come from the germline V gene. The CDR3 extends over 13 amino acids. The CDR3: CASSYGQQEAQYF. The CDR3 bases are TGTGCCAGCAGCTATGGACAGCAAGAGGCCCAGTACTTC.

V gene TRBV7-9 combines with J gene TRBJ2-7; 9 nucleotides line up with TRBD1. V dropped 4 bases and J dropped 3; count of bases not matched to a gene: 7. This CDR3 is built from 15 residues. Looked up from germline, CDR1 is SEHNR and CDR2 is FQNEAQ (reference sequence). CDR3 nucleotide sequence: TGTGCCAGCAGCTCACCGGGACAGGGCCTCTACGAGCAGTACTTC. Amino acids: CASSSPGQGLYEQYF. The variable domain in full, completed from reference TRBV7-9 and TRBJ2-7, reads DTGVSQNPRHKITKRGQNVTFRCDPISEHNRLYWYRQTLGQGPEFLTYFQNEAQLEKSRLLSDRFSAERPKGSFSTLEIQRTEQGDSAMYLCASSSPGQGLYEQYFGPGTRLTVT.

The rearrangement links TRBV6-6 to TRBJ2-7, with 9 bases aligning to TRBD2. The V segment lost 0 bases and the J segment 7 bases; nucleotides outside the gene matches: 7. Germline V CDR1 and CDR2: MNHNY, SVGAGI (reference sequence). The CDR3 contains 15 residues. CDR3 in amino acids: CASSYSARGGSEQYF. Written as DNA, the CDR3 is TGTGCCAGCAGTTACTCAGCGCGGGGGGGCAGTGAGCAGTACTTC.

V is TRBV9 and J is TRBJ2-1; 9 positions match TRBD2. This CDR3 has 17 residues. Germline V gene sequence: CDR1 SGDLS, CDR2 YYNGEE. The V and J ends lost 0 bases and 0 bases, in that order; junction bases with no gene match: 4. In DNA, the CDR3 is TGTGCCAGCAGCGTAGGTTTAGCGGGGGACTCCTACAATGAGCAGTTCTTC. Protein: CASSVGLAGDSYNEQFF.

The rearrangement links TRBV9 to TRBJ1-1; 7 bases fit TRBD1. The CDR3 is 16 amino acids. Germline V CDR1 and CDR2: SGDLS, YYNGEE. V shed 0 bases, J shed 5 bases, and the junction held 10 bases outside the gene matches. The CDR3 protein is CASSVGGQVSYTEAFF. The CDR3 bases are TGTGCCAGCAGCGTAGGAGGACAGGTTAGTTATACTGAAGCTTTCTTT.

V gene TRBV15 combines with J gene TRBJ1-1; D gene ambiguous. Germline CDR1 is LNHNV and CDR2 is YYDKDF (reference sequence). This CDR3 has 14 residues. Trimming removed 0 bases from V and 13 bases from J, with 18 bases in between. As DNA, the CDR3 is TGTGCCACCAGCAGAGATCGAGGTGATTCCTCGGATTTCTTT. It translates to CATSRDRGDSSDFF.

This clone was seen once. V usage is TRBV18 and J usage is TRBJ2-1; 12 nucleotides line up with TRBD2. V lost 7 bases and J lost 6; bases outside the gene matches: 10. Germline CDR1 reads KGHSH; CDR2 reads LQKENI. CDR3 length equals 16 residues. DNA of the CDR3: TGTGCCAGCTACCCTCTAGCGGGGGGGCCTGGCAATGAGCAGTTCTTC. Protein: CASYPLAGGPGNEQFF.